The source of this T cell receptor beta chain is a study of T cells after posttransplantation cyclophosphamide. Whole-study findings and limits: TRB overlap between skin or GI tissue T cells and blood was limited. Later blood repertoires were often dominated by clones from the donor CD8+ memory compartment.

As for this clone: Its antigen remains unknown.

The CDR3 totals 15 residues. In germline, CDR1 is SGHRS, CDR2 YFSETQ. V was clipped by 0 bases and J by 3 bases, with 11 bases between them. Only in-frame clones appear in the TCRdb table, and some are missing; sequencing was by immunoSEQ multiplex PCR. The table has about 66,000 clones, 90% to 95% seen once. The receptor was isolated from a woman aged 30 to 39 in good health and a related stem cell transplant donor. The chain uses TRBV5-1 and TRBJ2-3, with D possibly TRBD2 on 7 matching bases. Sample: PBMCs. The DNA for the CDR3 is TGCGCCAGCAGCTTGGCCGGGGGGCTAACAGATACGCAGTATTTT. Its protein is CASSLAGGLTDTQYF.